This T cell receptor beta chain derives from a study of CD8 T cells in Susac syndrome. CDR3 length equals 17 residues. V shed 4 bases and J shed 0 bases, with 14 bases lying between them. Germline V CDR1 and CDR2: SGHRS, YFSETQ. Roughly 0.45 to 1 ug RNA was reverse transcribed with random hexamers. A single record per CDR3 protein comes from TCRdb applying MiXCR to the immunoSEQ multiplex PCR reads. There are about 190,000 distinct CDR3 sequences in the sample; more than 85% occur only once, and over 0.075% lies in the top ten. This clonotype was obtained from a human donor with Susac syndrome. The rearrangement links TRBV5-1 to TRBJ2-6; maybe TRBD2 (7 bases). Sequencing input: CD4+ T cells from PBMCs. The DNA of the CDR3 is TGCGCCAGCAGCCGAAACGCGGGGGCCTCTGGGGCCAACGTCCTGACTTTC. Translating gives CASSRNAGASGANVLTF. Complete variable domain (other parts from reference TRBV5-1 and TRBJ2-6): KAGVTQTPRYLIKTRGQQVTLSCSPISGHRSVSWYQQTPGQGLQFLFEYFSETQRNKGNFPGRFSGRQFSNSRSEMNVSTLELGDSALYLCASSRNAGASGANVLTFGAGSRLTVL.